The clone carrying this TCR beta chain occurred a few times. Its antigen is still unknown. CDR1 MNHEY and CDR2 SVGAGI come from the germline V gene. The CDR3 extends over 15 amino acids. V lost 4 bases, J lost 2 bases, and 6 bases stayed unmatched. TCRdb redid the calling of the 5' RACE reads with MiXCR, one entry per CDR3 protein. The sample carries hundreds of thousands of distinct CDR3 sequences, around 25% recorded once. The sample is drawn from a study of CD8 T cells in ankylosing spondylitis. Notes on the study in general: Within matched ankylosing spondylitis synovial fluid, disease-linked clones were reportedly significantly enriched. About 8 highly homologous variants formed a TCR beta motif that appeared characteristic of ankylosing spondylitis blood. Disease-linked clones displayed a CD8+ phenotype and appeared relatively rarely in peripheral blood. Certain motif variants had earlier appeared in reactive arthritis synovial fluid and blood.

Sample: blood, either unsorted or a sorted T cell fraction (not recorded which). V usage is TRBV6-5 and J usage is TRBJ2-7; TRBD1 matches 9 bases. The origin of this receptor is a male donor with ankylosing spondylitis or in good health (not recorded which). The CDR3 nucleotides are TGTGCCAGCAGTTCGGCAACAGGGGGCGCCTACGAGCAGTACTTC. This sequence encodes CASSSATGGAYEQYF.